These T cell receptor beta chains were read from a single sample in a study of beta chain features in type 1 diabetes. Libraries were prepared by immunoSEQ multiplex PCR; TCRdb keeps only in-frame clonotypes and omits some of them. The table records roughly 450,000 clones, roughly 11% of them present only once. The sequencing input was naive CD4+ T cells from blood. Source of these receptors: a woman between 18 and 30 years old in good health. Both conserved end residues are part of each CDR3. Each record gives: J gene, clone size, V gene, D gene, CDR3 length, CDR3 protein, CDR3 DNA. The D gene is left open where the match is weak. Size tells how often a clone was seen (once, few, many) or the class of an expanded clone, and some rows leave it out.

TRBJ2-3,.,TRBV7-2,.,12,CASSLSNGIQYF,TGTGCCAGCAGCTTATCGAACGGGATACAGTATTTT
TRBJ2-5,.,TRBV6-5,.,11,CASRYFGEQYF,TGTGCCAGCCGATATTTCGGGGAGCAGTACTTC
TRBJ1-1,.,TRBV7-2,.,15,CASSLRDTRSTEAFF,TGTGCCAGCAGCTTACGGGACACCCGAAGCACTGAAGCTTTCTTT
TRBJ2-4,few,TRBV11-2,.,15,CASSFGALAKNIQYF,TGTGCCAGCAGCTTCGGGGCGCTAGCCAAAAACATTCAGTACTTC
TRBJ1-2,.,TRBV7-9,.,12,CASSLTGGGYTF,TGTGCCAGCAGCTTAACAGGTGGTGGCTACACCTTC
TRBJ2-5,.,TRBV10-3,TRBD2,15,CAISESALAGETQYF,TGTGCCATCAGTGAGTCGGCACTAGCGGGAGAGACCCAGTACTTC
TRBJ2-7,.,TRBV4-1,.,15,CASSQDGKGAYEQYF,TGCGCCAGCAGCCAAGATGGTAAAGGGGCCTACGAGCAGTACTTC
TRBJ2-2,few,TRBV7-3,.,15,CASSPRSAATGELFF,TGTGCCAGCAGCCCTCGTTCAGCGGCTACCGGGGAGCTGTTTTTT
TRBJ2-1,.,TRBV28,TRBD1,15,CASSSPGTGDVEQFF,TGTGCCAGCAGTTCCCCCGGGACAGGGGACGTCGAGCAGTTCTTC
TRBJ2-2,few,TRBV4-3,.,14,CASSLEGPTGELFF,TGCGCCAGCAGCCTGGAGGGCCCCACCGGGGAGCTGTTTTTT
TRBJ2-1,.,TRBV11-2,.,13,CASSLGSSNEQFF,TGTGCCAGCAGCTTGGGCAGCTCGAATGAGCAGTTCTTC
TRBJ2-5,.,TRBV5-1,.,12,CASSQYQETQYF,TGCGCCAGCAGCCAGTACCAAGAGACCCAGTACTTC
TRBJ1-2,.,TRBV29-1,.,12,CSVVAGSYGYTF,TGCAGCGTTGTGGCGGGGTCGTATGGCTACACCTTC
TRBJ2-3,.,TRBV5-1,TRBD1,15,CASSLGQSSTDTQYF,TGCGCCAGCAGCCTGGGACAGTCTAGCACAGATACGCAGTATTTT
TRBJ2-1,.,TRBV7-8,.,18,CASSVTMGEVDEWDEQFF,TGTGCCAGCAGCGTTACCATGGGCGAGGTGGACGAATGGGATGAGCAGTTCTTC
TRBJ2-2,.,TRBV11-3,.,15,CASSLRQGQAGELFF,TGTGCCAGCAGCTTAAGGCAGGGTCAGGCCGGGGAGCTGTTTTTT
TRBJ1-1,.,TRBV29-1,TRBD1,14,CSVVLRTGNTEAFF,TGCAGCGTTGTACTCCGGACAGGGAACACTGAAGCTTTCTTT
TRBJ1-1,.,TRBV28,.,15,CASSPPWGGNTEAFF,TGTGCCAGCAGTCCCCCTTGGGGAGGGAACACTGAAGCTTTCTTT
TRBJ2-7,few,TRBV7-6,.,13,CASSSRIFGEQYF,TGTGCCAGCAGCTCGAGGATCTTTGGCGAGCAGTACTTC
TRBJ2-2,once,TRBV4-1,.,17,CASSQDRGRRTTGELFF,TGCGCCAGCAGCCAAGATCGGGGACGGCGAACCACCGGGGAGCTGTTTTTT
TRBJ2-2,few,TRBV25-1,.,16,CASSDMRAANTGELFF,TGTGCCAGCAGTGACATGAGGGCGGCGAACACCGGGGAGCTGTTTTTT
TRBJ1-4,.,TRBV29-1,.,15,CSVGLGRATNEKLFF,TGCAGCGTTGGCCTGGGCCGGGCAACTAATGAAAAACTGTTTTTT
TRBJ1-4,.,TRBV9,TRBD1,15,CASSVRTGRNEKLFF,TGTGCCAGCAGCGTTAGGACAGGGCGAAATGAAAAACTGTTTTTT
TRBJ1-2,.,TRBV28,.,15,CASSSGHPANYGYTF,TGTGCCAGCAGTTCCGGACATCCCGCTAACTATGGCTACACCTTC
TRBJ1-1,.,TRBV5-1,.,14,CASSLFPGGTEAFF,TGCGCCAGCAGCTTGTTCCCCGGCGGCACTGAAGCTTTCTTT
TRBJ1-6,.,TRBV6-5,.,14,CASSPLGQGSPLHF,TGTGCCAGCAGTCCGCTCGGGCAGGGCTCACCCCTCCACTTT
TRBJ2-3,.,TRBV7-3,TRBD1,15,CASSLTTGGTDTQYF,TGTGCCAGCAGCTTAACGACAGGGGGAACAGATACGCAGTATTTT
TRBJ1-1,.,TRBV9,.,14,CASVFLQGNTEAFF,TGTGCCAGCGTATTTTTACAGGGGAACACTGAAGCTTTCTTT
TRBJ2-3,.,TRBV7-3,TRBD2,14,CASSALTSANTQYF,TGTGCCAGCAGCGCCCTCACTAGCGCCAATACGCAGTATTTT
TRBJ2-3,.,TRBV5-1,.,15,CASSLSVLGTDTQYF,TGCGCCAGCAGCTTGTCGGTTCTGGGCACAGATACGCAGTATTTT
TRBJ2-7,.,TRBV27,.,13,CASSSWVRGEQYF,TGTGCCAGCAGTTCCTGGGTGAGGGGCGAGCAGTACTTC
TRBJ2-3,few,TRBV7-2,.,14,CASSLVANTDTQYF,TGTGCCAGCAGCTTAGTAGCCAACACAGATACGCAGTATTTT
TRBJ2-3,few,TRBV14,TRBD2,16,CASSQEAGVQSDTQYF,TGTGCCAGCAGCCAAGAAGCGGGAGTACAATCAGATACGCAGTATTTT
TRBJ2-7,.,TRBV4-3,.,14,CASSQHFRAAEQYF,TGCGCCAGCAGCCAGCATTTCAGGGCCGCGGAGCAGTACTTC
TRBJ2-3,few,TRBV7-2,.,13,CASSLAAPDTQYF,TGTGCCAGCAGCTTAGCAGCGCCAGATACGCAGTATTTT
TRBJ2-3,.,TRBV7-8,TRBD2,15,CASRPSGLAVHTQYF,TGTGCCAGCAGGCCATCGGGACTAGCGGTGCATACGCAGTATTTT
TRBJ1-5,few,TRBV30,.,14,CAWSEGGGNQPQHF,TGTGCCTGGAGTGAGGGGGGAGGCAATCAGCCCCAGCATTTT
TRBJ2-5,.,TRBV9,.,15,CASSVAASNPRTQYF,TGTGCCAGCAGCGTAGCGGCGTCAAACCCCAGGACCCAGTACTTC
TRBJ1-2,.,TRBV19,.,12,CASSIGQGGYTF,TGTGCCAGTAGTATCGGGCAAGGAGGCTACACCTTC
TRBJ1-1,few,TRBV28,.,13,CASINRPFAEAFF,TGTGCCAGCATCAACAGACCGTTCGCTGAAGCTTTCTTT
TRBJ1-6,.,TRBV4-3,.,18,CASSQKGTGISYNSPLHF,TGCGCCAGCAGCCAAAAGGGGACGGGGATCTCCTATAATTCACCCCTCCACTTT
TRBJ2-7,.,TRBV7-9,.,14,CASSLAVTSYEQYF,TGTGCCAGCAGCTTAGCTGTGACCTCCTACGAGCAGTACTTC
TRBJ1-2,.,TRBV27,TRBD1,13,CASRRTGGYGYTF,TGTGCCAGCAGAAGAACAGGGGGCTATGGCTACACCTTC
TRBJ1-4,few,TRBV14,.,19,CASSQYRQVAPTTNEKLFF,TGTGCCAGCAGCCAATACCGACAGGTGGCTCCTACAACTAATGAAAAACTGTTTTTT
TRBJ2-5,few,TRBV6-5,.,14,CASSYFRGQKTQYF,TGTGCCAGCAGTTACTTCAGGGGTCAAAAGACCCAGTACTTC
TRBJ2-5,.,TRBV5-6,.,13,CASSLVGGRSQYF,TGTGCCAGCAGCCTGGTAGGGGGACGGTCCCAGTACTTC
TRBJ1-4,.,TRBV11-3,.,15,CASSSSPATNEKLFF,TGTGCCAGCAGCTCGTCACCTGCAACTAATGAAAAACTGTTTTTT
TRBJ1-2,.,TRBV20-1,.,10,CSARQNGYTF,TGCAGTGCTAGACAGAATGGCTACACCTTC
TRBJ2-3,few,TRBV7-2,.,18,CASSLGPGLPLNADTQYF,TGTGCCAGCAGCTTAGGGCCGGGACTCCCTTTAAACGCAGATACGCAGTATTTT
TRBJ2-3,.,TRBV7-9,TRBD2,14,CASSFGTRGDTQYF,TGTGCCAGCAGCTTTGGGACTAGGGGAGATACGCAGTATTTT
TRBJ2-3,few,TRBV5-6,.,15,CASSLPTGRVDTQYF,TGTGCCAGCAGCTTGCCGACAGGGAGGGTAGATACGCAGTATTTT
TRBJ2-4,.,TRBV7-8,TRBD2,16,CASSIKSGIAKNIQYF,TGTGCCAGCAGCATAAAGAGCGGGATAGCCAAAAACATTCAGTACTTC
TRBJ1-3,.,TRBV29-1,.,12,CSAQDGGNTIYF,TGCAGCGCTCAGGATGGCGGAAACACCATATATTTT
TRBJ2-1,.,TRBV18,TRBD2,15,CASSPRTSGGNEQFF,TGTGCCAGCTCACCGAGGACTAGCGGGGGGAATGAGCAGTTCTTC
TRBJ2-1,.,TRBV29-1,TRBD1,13,CSVGSQGALEQFF,TGCAGCGTTGGGTCCCAGGGGGCACTTGAGCAGTTCTTC
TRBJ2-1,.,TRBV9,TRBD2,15,CASSGASGSYNEQFF,TGTGCCAGCAGCGGGGCTAGCGGCTCCTACAATGAGCAGTTCTTC